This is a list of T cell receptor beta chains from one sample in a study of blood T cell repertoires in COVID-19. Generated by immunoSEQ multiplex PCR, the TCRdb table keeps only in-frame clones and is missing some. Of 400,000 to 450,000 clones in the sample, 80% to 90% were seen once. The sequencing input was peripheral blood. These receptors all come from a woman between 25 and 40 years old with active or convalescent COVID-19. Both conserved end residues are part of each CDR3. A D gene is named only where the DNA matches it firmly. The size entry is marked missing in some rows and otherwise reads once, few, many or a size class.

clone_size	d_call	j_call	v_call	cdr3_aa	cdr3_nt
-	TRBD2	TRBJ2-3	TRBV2	CASSKPVAGGGTDTQYF	TGTGCCAGCAGCAAACCCGTAGCGGGAGGCGGCACAGATACGCAGTATTTT
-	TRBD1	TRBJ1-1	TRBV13	CASSWTGNTEAFF	TGTGCCAGCAGCTGGACAGGGAACACTGAAGCTTTCTTT
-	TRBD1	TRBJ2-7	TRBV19	CASSRAAGTGNHEQYF	TGTGCCAGTAGTAGGGCCGCCGGGACAGGGAACCACGAGCAGTACTTC
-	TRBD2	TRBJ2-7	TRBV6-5	CASSTGTSGSNEQYF	TGTGCCAGCAGTACGGGGACTAGCGGGAGCAACGAGCAGTACTTC
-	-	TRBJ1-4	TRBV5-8	CASSLGRPTAEKLFF	TGTGCCAGCAGCTTGGGCAGGCCCACAGCTGAAAAACTGTTTTTT
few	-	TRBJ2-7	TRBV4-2	CASSQGGAGSYEQYF	TGTGCCAGCAGCCAAGGAGGGGCGGGATCCTACGAGCAGTACTTC
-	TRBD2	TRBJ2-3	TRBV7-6	CASSFGTSLSDTQYF	TGTGCCAGCAGCTTCGGGACTAGCCTTTCAGATACGCAGTATTTT
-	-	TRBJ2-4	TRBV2	CASSEQQLAKNIQYF	TGTGCCAGCAGTGAGCAACAGTTAGCCAAAAACATTCAGTACTTC
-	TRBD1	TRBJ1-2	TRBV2	CASSEALTDREINYGYTF	TGTGCCAGCAGTGAAGCCCTTACCGACAGGGAGATTAACTATGGCTACACCTTC
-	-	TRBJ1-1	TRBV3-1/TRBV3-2	CASSQDPPGMSFMNTEAFF	TGTGCCAGCAGCCAAGATCCGCCGGGGATGAGCTTCATGAACACTGAAGCTTTCTTT
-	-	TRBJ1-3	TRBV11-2	CASSLSSGNTIYF	TGTGCCAGCAGCCTCAGCTCTGGAAACACCATATATTTT
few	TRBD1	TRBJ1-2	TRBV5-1	CASSEGQGPITF	TGCGCCAGCAGCGAGGGACAGGGCCCAATCACCTTC
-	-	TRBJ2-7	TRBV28	CASSFNGYEQYF	TGTGCCAGCAGTTTCAACGGCTACGAGCAGTACTTC
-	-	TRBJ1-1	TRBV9	CASSVEETGEAFF	TGTGCCAGCAGCGTAGAAGAAACAGGTGAAGCTTTCTTT
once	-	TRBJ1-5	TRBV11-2	CASSPKGRDSNQPQHF	TGTGCCAGCAGCCCCAAGGGGCGGGATAGCAATCAGCCCCAGCATTTT
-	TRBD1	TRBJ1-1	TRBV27	CASSLSKTGPTEAFF	TGTGCCAGCAGTTTATCCAAGACAGGGCCCACTGAAGCTTTCTTT
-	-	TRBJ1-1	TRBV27	CASSLLGANEAFF	TGTGCCAGCAGTTTACTGGGAGCCAATGAAGCTTTCTTT
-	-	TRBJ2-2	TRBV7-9	CASSLVPEANTGELFF	TGTGCCAGCAGCTTAGTTCCAGAGGCGAACACCGGGGAGCTGTTTTTT
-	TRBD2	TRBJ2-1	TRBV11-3	CASSISGNTGYEQFF	TGTGCCAGCAGCATTAGCGGGAACACGGGCTATGAGCAGTTCTTC
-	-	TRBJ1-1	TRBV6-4	CASSEQKNTEAFF	TGTGCCAGCAGCGAACAGAAGAACACTGAAGCTTTCTTT
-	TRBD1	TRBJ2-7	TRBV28	CASRGMGQGDYEQYF	TGTGCCAGCAGGGGGATGGGACAGGGGGACTACGAGCAGTACTTC
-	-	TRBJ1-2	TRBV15	CATSSLEGRNGYTF	TGTGCCACCAGCAGTTTAGAGGGGAGGAATGGCTACACCTTC
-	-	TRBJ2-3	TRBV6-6	CASSPGGDTQYF	TGTGCCAGCAGCCCAGGCGGGGATACGCAGTATTTT
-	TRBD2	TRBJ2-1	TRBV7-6	CASSLSGGAYNEQFF	TGTGCCAGCAGCCTTAGCGGGGGGGCCTACAATGAGCAGTTCTTC
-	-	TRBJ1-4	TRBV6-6	CASSFRPSREKLFF	TGTGCCAGCAGTTTCAGGCCATCGCGTGAAAAACTGTTTTTT
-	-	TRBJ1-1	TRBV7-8	CASSLRERMDTEAFF	TGTGCCAGCAGCTTACGGGAGAGGATGGACACTGAAGCTTTCTTT
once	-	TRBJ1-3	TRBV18	CASSTQQSNIGNTIYF	TGTGCCAGCTCAACACAACAGTCTAATATCGGAAACACCATATATTTT
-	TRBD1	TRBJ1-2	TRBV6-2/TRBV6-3	CASSQRGRGLDGYTF	TGTGCCAGCAGCCAAAGGGGCAGGGGGCTGGATGGCTACACCTTC
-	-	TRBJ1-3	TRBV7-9	CASSLGQSSGNTIYF	TGTGCCAGCAGCTTAGGTCAGTCCTCTGGAAACACCATATATTTT
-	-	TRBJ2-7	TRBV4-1	CASSQSDEPGLQYF	TGCGCCAGCAGCCAATCGGACGAACCGGGACTGCAGTACTTC
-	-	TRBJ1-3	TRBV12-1	CASSRTTRRLKAGNTIYF	TGTGCCAGCAGCCGGACGACACGGAGGTTAAAAGCTGGAAACACCATATATTTT
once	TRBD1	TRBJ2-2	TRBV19	CASSPEQGGGRTGELFF	TGTGCCAGTAGTCCCGAACAGGGGGGAGGTCGAACCGGGGAGCTGTTTTTT
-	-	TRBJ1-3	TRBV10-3	CAIGTVSGNTIYF	TGTGCCATCGGCACAGTCTCTGGAAACACCATATATTTT
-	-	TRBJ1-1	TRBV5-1	CASSLGGGPGRNTEAFF	TGCGCCAGCAGCTTGGGCGGGGGCCCGGGACGGAACACTGAAGCTTTCTTT
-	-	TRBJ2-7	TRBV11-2	CASSLDLWGGSFPSYEQYF	TGTGCCAGCAGCTTAGACCTCTGGGGGGGCTCTTTCCCCTCCTACGAGCAGTACTTC
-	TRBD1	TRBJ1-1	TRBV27	CASRAQGWNTEAFF	TGTGCCAGCAGGGCACAGGGGTGGAACACTGAAGCTTTCTTT
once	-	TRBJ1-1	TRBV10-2	CATGSFGRTEAFF	TGCGCCACGGGGAGTTTTGGGAGAACTGAAGCTTTCTTT
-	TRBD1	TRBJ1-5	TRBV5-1	CASSEGQGADQPQHF	TGCGCCAGCAGCGAGGGACAGGGGGCTGATCAGCCCCAGCATTTT
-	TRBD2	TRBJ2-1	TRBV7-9	CASSSGLAGGTYNEQFF	TGTGCCAGCAGCTCAGGACTAGCCGGGGGCACCTACAATGAGCAGTTCTTC
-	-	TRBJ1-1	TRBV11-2	CASSAQVNTEAFF	TGTGCCAGCAGCGCTCAGGTGAACACTGAAGCTTTCTTT
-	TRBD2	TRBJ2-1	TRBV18	CASSQTSGSRDEQFF	TGTGCCAGCTCACAGACTAGCGGGAGTAGGGATGAGCAGTTCTTC
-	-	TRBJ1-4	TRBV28	CASSRQRSTNEKLFF	TGTGCCAGCAGTCGACAGCGATCAACTAATGAAAAACTGTTTTTT
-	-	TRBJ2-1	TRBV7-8	CASSPRGQLPYNEQFF	TGTGCCAGCAGCCCTCGTGGACAGCTACCATACAATGAGCAGTTCTTC
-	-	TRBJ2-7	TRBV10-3	CAISESQTDRPHF	TGTGCCATCAGTGAGTCCCAGACAGACAGGCCCCACTTC
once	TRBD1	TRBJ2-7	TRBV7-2	CASSPGQGYYEQYF	TGTGCCAGCAGCCCGGGACAGGGCTACTACGAGCAGTACTTC
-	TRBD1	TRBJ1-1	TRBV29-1	CSADRVGTEAFF	TGCAGCGCTGACAGGGTCGGCACTGAAGCTTTCTTT
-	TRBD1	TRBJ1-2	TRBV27	CASSASGTGLIYGYTF	TGTGCCAGCAGTGCTTCCGGGACAGGGCTAATCTATGGCTACACCTTC